This TCR beta chain was recovered during a study of T-cell memory formation after mild COVID-19. Overall study context: Largely, TCR clusters stayed within a single donor.

Study results and caveats: Balance between CD4 and CD8 was seen in clones contracting day 15 to 85, and a CD4+ lean was seen in later expanders.

A few counts support this clonotype. The antigen remains undetermined. V lost 7 bases, J lost 3 bases, and 16 bases lay in between. Germline V CDR1 and CDR2: DFQATT, SNEGSKA (reference sequence). The CDR3 spans 14 residues. Using its own MiXCR run on the 5' RACE reads, TCRdb lists one record per CDR3 protein. The data show over 300,000 distinct CDR3 sequences, approximately 22% seen once. The rearrangement links TRBV20-1 to TRBJ1-5; D is possibly TRBD1 (6 bases). The sample was PBMCs or a T cell subset sorted from them (not recorded which). This clonotype originated in a man aged 18 to 29 who had mild COVID-19 (a few samples of this study predate the infection). Cell type and time point are not known. CDR3 residues: CSVPQGLNNQPQHF. Written as DNA, the CDR3 is TGCAGTGTTCCACAGGGTCTGAACAATCAGCCCCAGCATTTT.